These 17 T cell receptor beta chains originate from one sample sequenced in a study of CD8+CD57+ T cells in acquired aplastic anemia. Genomic DNA provided the template from which TCR beta VDJ and CDR3 profiles were obtained. Using its own MiXCR run on the reads, TCRdb lists one record per CDR3 protein. Of 130,000 or so distinct CDR3 sequences detected, under 65% appear once; the ten largest clones hold roughly 32%. Before being chosen for sequencing, patients had shown CD8+CD57+ cell expansion by flow cytometry. Input material: sorted CD4+, CD8+, or CD8+CD57+ T cells (not recorded which) from PBMCs. The receptors here all came from a human donor with aplastic anemia.

V is TRBV6-5 and J is TRBJ2-7, with D unclear. V gave up 2 bases and J gave up 4 bases, with 12 bases separating them. This CDR3 has 14 residues. Germline CDR1 is MNHEY and CDR2 is SVGAGI. The CDR3 here is CASSYDGWSYEQYF. The DNA of the CDR3 is TGTGCCAGCAGTTACGATGGCTGGAGTTACGAGCAGTACTTC.

A remark on this clonotype: The CDR3 end shows no conserved phenylalanine or tryptophan, and so a read error is likely. The chain carries TRBV7-2 and TRBJ2-7; TRBD2 is a possible D gene (5 bases). In germline, CDR1 is SGHTA, CDR2 FQGNSA. The ends were cut back, 4 bases at V and 0 bases at J, with 13 bases in the middle. The CDR3 runs to 15 residues. CDR3 sequence: CASSSRGQDSYEQYS. The CDR3, as DNA: TGTGCCAGCAGCTCTCGGGGTCAGGACTCCTACGAGCAGTACTCC.

Many counts were recorded for this clonotype. The CDR3 sequence: CASSLATGGPTGELFF. Written as DNA, the CDR3 is TGTGCCAGCAGCTTAGCTACAGGGGGGCCCACCGGGGAGCTGTTTTTT. The chain has TRBV7-6 and TRBJ2-2; 8 bases agree with TRBD1. The CDR3 sequence is 16 residues long. V trimming: 0 bases; J trimming: 4 bases; junction bases outside the gene matches: 4. Germline V gene data show CDR1 as SGHVS and CDR2 as FNYEAQ.

The V gene is TRBV7-8, the J gene TRBJ2-7; 7 positions match TRBD1. Trimming took 0 bases from V and 2 from J; bases not matched to a gene: 7. The CDR3 contains 16 residues. Per germline, CDR1 SGHVS and CDR2 FQNEAQ. The CDR3 here is CASSLAPQGLPYEQYF. The CDR3, as DNA: TGTGCCAGCAGCTTAGCCCCACAGGGGTTACCCTACGAGCAGTACTTC.

The V and J genes are TRBV7-9 and TRBJ1-1, with a tentative D call TRBD1 (6 bases). This CDR3 has 15 amino acids. In germline, CDR1 is SEHNR, CDR2 FQNEAQ (reference sequence). Trimming took 7 bases from V and 1 from J, leaving 16 bases between them. The DNA of the CDR3 is TGTGCCAGCACCAGATTCGGGACACCGAACACTGAAGCTTTCTTT. It specifies CASTRFGTPNTEAFF.

The J gene is TRBJ1-2, the V gene TRBV12-3 or TRBV12-4, with D perhaps TRBD1 (6 bases). This CDR3 contains 13 residues. Trimming shortened V by 4 bases and J by 7 bases, and 13 bases separated the two germline ends. The CDR3 reads CASSYGGAAGYTF. The CDR3 DNA is TGTGCCAGCAGTTACGGGGGGGCCGCTGGCTACACCTTC.

A few counts support this clonotype. The chain combines TRBV18 with TRBJ2-3; no clear D gene. There are 15 residues in the CDR3. The germline V gene has CDR1 KGHSH and CDR2 LQKENI. V shed 3 bases and J shed 2 bases, with 12 bases lying between them. CDR3 region: CASSPWKASTDTQYF. The CDR3 nucleotides read TGTGCCAGCTCACCTTGGAAGGCTTCCACAGATACGCAGTATTTT.

This clonotype was recorded at least ten times. The chain is built from TRBV7-6 and TRBJ2-1; 8 bases agree with TRBD2. The trim removed 0 bases at V and 5 bases at J, leaving 9 bases unmatched. Germline V gives CDR1 SGHVS, CDR2 FNYEAQ. The CDR3 consists of 17 residues. In nucleotides, the CDR3 is TGTGCCAGCAGCTTAGCCGTTAGCGGGATCTCTGACAATGAGCAGTTCTTC. It codes for CASSLAVSGISDNEQFF. Full variable domain (rest looked up from reference TRBV7-6 and TRBJ2-1): GAGVSQSPRYKVTKRGQDVALRCDPISGHVSLYWYRQALGQGPEFLTYFNYEAQQDKSGLPNDRFSAERPEGSISTLTIQRTEQRDSAMYRCASSLAVSGISDNEQFFGPGTRLTVL.

J is TRBJ2-3 and V is TRBV10-2, with 7 bases identical to TRBD1. The germline V gene has CDR1 WSHSY and CDR2 SAAADI. The CDR3 is 16 residues long. The J segment lost 0 bases and the V segment lost 10 bases, leaving 13 bases of the junction unmatched. CDR3 sequence: CATSDRAISSTDTQYF. The CDR3, as DNA: TGCGCCACCTCAGACAGGGCCATTTCTAGCACAGATACGCAGTATTTT.

V and J are TRBV9 and TRBJ2-5; D unclear. Germline values: CDR1 SGDLS, CDR2 YYNGEE. The V end lost 0 bases, the J end lost 1 base, and 10 bases lay between the germline ends. This CDR3 contains 15 residues. CDR3 coding DNA: TGTGCCAGCAGCGTAGCTACTGGCGGCCAAGAGACCCAGTACTTC. Residues: CASSVATGGQETQYF. Supplemented by reference TRBV9 and TRBJ2-5, the full variable domain reads DSGVTQTPKHLITATGQRVTLRCSPRSGDLSVYWYQQSLDQGLQFLIQYYNGEERAKGNILERFSAQQFPDLHSELNLSSLELGDSALYFCASSVATGGQETQYFGPGTRLLVL.

The V call is TRBV11-1, the J call TRBJ2-1; TRBD2 is a possible D gene (6 bases). The CDR3 sequence is 14 residues long. V was shortened by 3 bases and J by 9 bases, with 15 bases between the two germline ends. Germline V gives CDR1 SGHAT, CDR2 FQDESV (reference sequence). The CDR3 here is CASSLEGGNTEQFF. In nucleotides, the CDR3 is TGTGCCAGCAGCTTGGAGGGTGGGAACACTGAGCAGTTCTTC.

The rearrangement links TRBV11-2 to TRBJ2-3, with 7 bases fitting TRBD2. There are 15 residues in the CDR3. From germline, CDR1 is SGHAT and CDR2 FQNNGV. With V trimmed by 4 bases and J by 1 base, 5 bases remained unmatched. CDR3 residues: CASSSASGRTDTQYF. DNA of the CDR3: TGTGCCAGCAGCTCTGCTAGCGGACGCACAGATACGCAGTATTTT.

This clonotype was picked up many times. V usage is TRBV12-3 or TRBV12-4 and J usage is TRBJ1-1; D is unresolved. V was cut by 6 bases and J by 7 bases, with 12 bases left in between. The CDR3 is made up of 12 amino acids. The CDR3: CASSEVGVEAFF. The CDR3 DNA reads TGTGCCAGCAGCGAAGTCGGGGTTGAAGCTTTCTTT.

This chain connects TRBV2 to TRBJ2-7; 7 bases fit TRBD2. Germline V gene lookup returns CDR1 SNHLY and CDR2 FYNNEI. V dropped 3 bases and J dropped 5; count of bases not matched to a gene: 4. The CDR3 has 13 amino acids. The CDR3 protein is CASSDRTSDEQYF. The CDR3 coding sequence is TGTGCCAGCAGTGATAGGACTAGTGACGAGCAGTACTTC.

The chain combines TRBV7-6 with TRBJ1-5; D remains ambiguous. The ends were cut back, 1 base at V and 3 bases at J, with 4 bases in the middle. CDR1 is SGHVS and CDR2 is FNYEAQ in the germline V gene. This CDR3 contains 13 residues. CDR3 DNA: TGTGCCAGCAGCTTAGAGCCCAATCAGCCCCAGCATTTT. It is translated as CASSLEPNQPQHF.

Remarks on this clonotype: This may be a read error: a much more frequent sequence differs by one nucleotide. The CDR3 loop reads CASSASDSPLHF. DNA of the CDR3: TGTGCCAGCAGCGCCTCGGATTCACCCCTCCACTTT. This rearrangement joins TRBV9 to TRBJ1-6, with D unresolved. The V and J ends lost 3 bases and 8 bases respectively, with 6 bases between them. CDR3 length: 12 amino acids. The germline CDR1 and CDR2 sequences are SGDLS and YYNGEE.

This clonotype showed up many times. This sequence joins TRBV7-9 and TRBJ2-3; 8 nucleotides match TRBD2. The germline V gene encodes CDR1 SEHNR and CDR2 FQNEAQ (reference sequence). The CDR3 is made up of 14 amino acids. V was pared by 7 bases and J by 0 bases, with 3 bases of the junction left unmatched. In DNA, the CDR3 is TGTGCCAGCACCCCGGGGGGGAGCACAGATACGCAGTATTTT. Residues: CASTPGGSTDTQYF. Filled out from reference TRBV7-9 and TRBJ2-3, the complete variable domain reads DTGVSQNPRHKITKRGQNVTFRCDPISEHNRLYWYRQTLGQGPEFLTYFQNEAQLEKSRLLSDRFSAERPKGSFSTLEIQRTEQGDSAMYLCASTPGGSTDTQYFGPGTRLTVL.